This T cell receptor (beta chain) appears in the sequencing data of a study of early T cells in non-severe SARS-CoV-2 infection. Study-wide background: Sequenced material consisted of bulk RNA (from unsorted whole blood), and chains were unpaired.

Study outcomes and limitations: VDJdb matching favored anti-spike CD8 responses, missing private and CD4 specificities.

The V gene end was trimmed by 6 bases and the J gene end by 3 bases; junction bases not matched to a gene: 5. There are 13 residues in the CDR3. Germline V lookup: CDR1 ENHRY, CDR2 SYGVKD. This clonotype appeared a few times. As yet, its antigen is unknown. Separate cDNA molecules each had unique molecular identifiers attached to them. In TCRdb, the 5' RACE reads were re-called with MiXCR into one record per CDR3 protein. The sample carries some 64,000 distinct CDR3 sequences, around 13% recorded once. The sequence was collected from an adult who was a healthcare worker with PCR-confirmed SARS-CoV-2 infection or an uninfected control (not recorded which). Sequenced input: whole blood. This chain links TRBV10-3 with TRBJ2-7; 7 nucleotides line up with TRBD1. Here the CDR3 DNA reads TGTGCCATCAGAAGGGACAGTATCTACGAGCAGTACTTC. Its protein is CAIRRDSIYEQYF.